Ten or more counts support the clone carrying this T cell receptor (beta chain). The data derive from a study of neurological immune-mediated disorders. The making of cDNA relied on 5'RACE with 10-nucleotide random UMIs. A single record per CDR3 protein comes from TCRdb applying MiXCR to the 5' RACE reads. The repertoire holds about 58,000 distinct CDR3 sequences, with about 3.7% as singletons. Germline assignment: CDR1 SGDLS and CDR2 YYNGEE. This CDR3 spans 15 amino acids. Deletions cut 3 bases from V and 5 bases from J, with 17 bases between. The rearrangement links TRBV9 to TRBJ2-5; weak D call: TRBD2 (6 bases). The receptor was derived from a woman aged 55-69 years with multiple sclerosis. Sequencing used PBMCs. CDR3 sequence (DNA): TGTGCCAGCAGCGCCCGCCCAGGCGGAGGGGAGACCCAGTACTTC. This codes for CASSARPGGGETQYF.